The 25 T cell receptor beta chains below were found in one sample sequenced in a study of blood T cells in healthy people across ages. PCR was performed a second time for 7 to 11 cycles using a sample-barcoded 5' primer and a J-beta primer mix. One entry per CDR3 protein results from TCRdb running MiXCR on the 5' RACE reads. The profile shows hundreds of thousands of distinct CDR3 sequences, under 70% of them singletons. Sequencing input: blood. Receptors were obtained from a man in his 60s in good health.

The chain joins TRBV9 to TRBJ1-2; D call uncertain. CDR1 is SGDLS, CDR2 YYNGEE, per germline. The CDR3 is 14 amino acids. Trimming cost V 3 bases and J 1 base, with 10 bases left between them. CDR3 residues: CASSAQTLNYGYTF. As DNA, the CDR3 is TGTGCCAGCAGCGCTCAGACACTTAACTATGGCTACACCTTC.

This clonotype has more than one count but fewer than ten. The rearrangement joins TRBV20-1 to TRBJ2-5, with D tentatively TRBD2 (7 bases). CDR3 length equals 16 residues. V was pared by 1 base and J by 4 bases, with 19 bases between. Germline CDR1 is DFQATT and CDR2 is SNEGSKA (reference sequence). CDR3 protein: CSARAQQGGWTETQYF. CDR3 in DNA: TGCAGTGCTAGAGCCCAACAGGGAGGGTGGACAGAGACCCAGTACTTC.

This clonotype was recorded at least ten times. This chain connects TRBV12-3 or TRBV12-4 to TRBJ2-2; D is uncertain. V gave up 5 bases and J gave up 7 bases, with 11 bases separating them. CDR3 size: 13 residues. The CDR3 protein is CASSPPPLGELFF. The CDR3 DNA sequence: TGTGCCAGCAGTCCCCCCCCCCTCGGGGAGCTGTTTTTT.

The chain has TRBV15 and TRBJ1-2; the D is unclear. V was cut by 0 bases and J by 2 bases, with 7 bases left in between. The CDR3 length is 14 residues. CDR1 is LNHNV and CDR2 is YYDKDF in the germline V gene (reference sequence). CDR3 sequence reads: CATSRDLTNYGYTF. CDR3 sequence (DNA): TGTGCCACCAGCAGAGATCTGACAAACTATGGCTACACCTTC.

The chain employs TRBV12-3 or TRBV12-4 and TRBJ2-1; D is tentatively TRBD1 or TRBD2 (5 bases each). The V end was cut by 7 bases, the J end by 13 bases, with 20 bases between. The CDR3 contains 13 residues. CDR3 DNA: TGTGCCAGCACCTTAGGGCAGGGAGAGACCCAGTTCTTC. Its translation is CASTLGQGETQFF.

The rearrangement joins TRBV11-2 to TRBJ1-4; no clear D gene. This CDR3 is 15 amino acids long. Germline loops: CDR1 SGHAT, CDR2 FQNNGV. Trimming took 2 bases from V and 2 from J, leaving 9 bases between them. The CDR3 spells CASSLQRSTNEKLFF. CDR3 bases: TGTGCCAGCAGCTTACAAAGGAGTACTAATGAAAAACTGTTTTTT.

V usage is TRBV6-2 or TRBV6-3 and J usage is TRBJ2-3; D not certain. V was shortened by 2 bases and J by 2 bases, with 11 bases between the two germline ends. Germline CDR1 MNHEY, CDR2 SVGEGT. This CDR3 spans 15 amino acids. CDR3 in amino acids: CASSYHQDSTDTQYF. CDR3 nucleotides: TGTGCCAGCAGTTACCACCAGGATTCCACAGATACGCAGTATTTT.

This clonotype was counted only a few times. This chain links TRBV20-1 with TRBJ2-3; 8 positions match TRBD2. CDR1 is DFQATT and CDR2 is SNEGSKA in the germline V gene (reference sequence). The trim removed 6 bases at V and 3 bases at J, leaving 11 bases unmatched. This CDR3 is built from 15 residues. The CDR3 protein is CSALSWGGGTDTQYF. CDR3 DNA sequence: TGCAGTGCCCTCTCGTGGGGCGGGGGGACAGATACGCAGTATTTT.

This clonotype has a count of ten or more. The gene calls are TRBV6-2 or TRBV6-3 and TRBJ2-1, with TRBD1 matching 10 bases. Germline V gives CDR1 MNHEY, CDR2 SVGEGT. J was trimmed by 7 bases and V by 5 bases; bases with no gene match: 11. CDR3 length equals 16 residues. This CDR3 reads CASSPPPGQGRNEQFF. CDR3 in DNA: TGTGCCAGCAGTCCCCCCCCGGGACAGGGGAGGAATGAGCAGTTCTTC.

The chain employs TRBV4-2 and TRBJ2-1; 11 positions agree with TRBD2. Trimming removed 4 bases from V and 1 base from J; junction bases left unmatched: 6. This CDR3 is 17 amino acids long. Per germline, CDR1 LGHNA and CDR2 YNFKEQ. The CDR3 reads CASSLELAGVSYNEQFF. The CDR3 coding sequence is TGTGCCAGCAGCCTAGAACTAGCGGGAGTTTCCTACAATGAGCAGTTCTTC.

The CDR3: CASSFLDEQFF. The CDR3 nucleotides are TGTGCCAGCAGTTTTCTCGATGAGCAGTTCTTC. V and J are TRBV12-3 or TRBV12-4 and TRBJ2-1; no clear D. The V end was cut by 3 bases, the J end by 8 bases, with 5 bases between. The CDR3 spans 11 residues.

This clonotype was counted between two and nine times. The rearrangement links TRBV7-2 to TRBJ2-7; TRBD1 aligns across 7 bases. V lost 5 bases to trimming and J lost 0 bases; unmatched junction nucleotides: 7. There are 15 residues in the CDR3. Germline CDR1 SGHTA, CDR2 FQGNSA. The CDR3 loop is CASSHRTGSSYEQYF. The CDR3 coding sequence is TGTGCCAGCAGCCACCGGACAGGATCCTCCTACGAGCAGTACTTC.

The gene calls are TRBV3-1 and TRBJ2-7; D is ambiguous. Germline V lookup: CDR1 LGHDT, CDR2 YNNKEL (reference sequence). The V gene lost 0 bases and the J gene lost 2 bases, with 20 bases spanning the gap. There are 18 residues in the CDR3. Here the CDR3 DNA reads TGTGCCAGCAGCCAAGATGTGGTCCCCGCGAATTACACCTACGAGCAGTACTTC. Protein sequence: CASSQDVVPANYTYEQYF.

The rearrangement uses TRBV7-9 and TRBJ2-1; a weak D match, TRBD1 (5 bases). The CDR3 length is 13 residues. Deletions cut 5 bases from V and 7 bases from J, with 12 bases between. CDR1 is SEHNR and CDR2 is FQNEAQ in the germline V gene (reference sequence). The CDR3 is CASSVPPGNEQFF. The CDR3 bases are TGTGCCAGCAGCGTTCCGCCAGGGAATGAGCAGTTCTTC.

The chain couples TRBV6-6 to TRBJ1-6, with D tentatively TRBD1 (5 bases). With 0 bases removed from V and 8 bases from J, the gap between germline ends came to 14 bases. Germline V CDR1 and CDR2: MNHNY, SVGAGI (reference sequence). CDR3 size: 16 residues. The CDR3 sequence is CASSYSTRGWDSPLHF. CDR3 in DNA: TGTGCCAGCAGTTACTCGACGAGGGGCTGGGATTCACCCCTCCACTTT.

This sequence joins TRBV20-1 and TRBJ2-2, with TRBD1 identical over 9 bases. This CDR3 is built from 15 residues. The trim removed 5 bases at V and 1 base at J, leaving 5 bases unmatched. Germline V gives CDR1 DFQATT, CDR2 SNEGSKA (reference sequence). The chain's CDR3 is CSAFPGQGNTGELFF. Written as DNA, the CDR3 is TGCAGTGCTTTCCCGGGACAGGGGAACACCGGGGAGCTGTTTTTT.

This sequence joins TRBV5-1 and TRBJ2-7; 9 bases match TRBD1. Trimming took 1 base from V and 2 from J; bases not matched to a gene: 7. CDR3 length: 16 residues. Germline CDR1 SGHRS, CDR2 YFSETQ. CDR3 coding DNA: TGCGCCAGCAGCTTGTCCATGACAGGGGGGGCCTACGAGCAGTACTTC. Translating gives CASSLSMTGGAYEQYF.

The chain joins TRBV29-1 to TRBJ1-2; D perhaps matches TRBD1 (6 bases). Trimming left V 6 bases short and J 5 bases short, with 31 bases between. Germline CDR1 is SQVTM and CDR2 is ANQGSEA. This CDR3 has 18 residues. The CDR3 coding sequence is TGCAGCGTATATAGACGGGACATCGTTGGATCGGCTTCTTATGGCTACACCTTC. Amino acid sequence: CSVYRRDIVGSASYGYTF.

This clonotype occurred many times. The chain links TRBV7-2 to TRBJ2-7, with a tentative D call TRBD2 (6 bases). The germline V gene has CDR1 SGHTA and CDR2 FQGNSA. Trimming took 5 bases from V and 4 from J, leaving 15 bases between them. This CDR3 has 14 amino acids. DNA of the CDR3: TGTGCCAGCAGCCGAACCGGGGGACCGTACGAGCAGTACTTC. Amino acid sequence: CASSRTGGPYEQYF.

This clonotype has just a few counts. The chain uses TRBV5-5 and TRBJ2-5; no clear D gene. The germline V gene has CDR1 SGHKS and CDR2 YYEKEE (reference sequence). The germline V and J ends were trimmed by 4 bases and 3 bases, with 10 bases remaining between them. This CDR3 comprises 13 residues. The CDR3 DNA sequence: TGTGCCAGCAGCCCCCCCAACAAAGAGACCCAGTACTTC. Translation: CASSPPNKETQYF. Using reference TRBV5-5 and TRBJ2-5 for the parts outside the CDR3, the full variable domain is DAGVTQSPTHLIKTRGQQVTLRCSPISGHKSVSWYQQVLGQGPQFIFQYYEKEERGRGNFPDRFSARQFPNYSSELNVNALLLGDSALYLCASSPPNKETQYFGPGTRLLVL.

This clonotype was seen more than once but under ten times. V and J are TRBV7-9 and TRBJ2-1; 13 bases are a match to TRBD2. Germline V gene lookup returns CDR1 SEHNR and CDR2 FQNEAQ (reference sequence). The V segment lost 5 bases and the J segment 7 bases; nucleotides outside the gene matches: 8. CDR3 length: 16 residues. The CDR3 DNA follows: TGTGCCAGCAGCGCGGCGGGACTAGCGGGGTTGAATGAGCAGTTCTTC. Encoded protein: CASSAAGLAGLNEQFF.

The V call is TRBV28, the J call TRBJ2-4; D is unclear. With 6 bases removed from V and 0 bases from J, the gap between germline ends came to 15 bases. The CDR3 consists of 16 residues. Germline V gene sequence: CDR1 MDHEN, CDR2 SYDVKM. The CDR3 coding sequence is TGTGCCAGCAGCCCCCCGGGCCGCGTAGCCAAAAACATTCAGTACTTC. Protein sequence: CASSPPGRVAKNIQYF.

This clonotype came up once. The genes are TRBV10-3 and TRBJ2-7; possibly TRBD1 or TRBD2 for D (5 bases each). V was clipped by 10 bases and J by 0 bases, with 16 bases between them. The CDR3 spans 14 residues. Germline assignment: CDR1 ENHRY and CDR2 SYGVKD. Here the CDR3 reads CATRDRDASYEQYF. CDR3 in DNA: TGTGCCACCAGGGACCGGGACGCCTCCTACGAGCAGTACTTC.

This clonotype was seen a few times. DNA of the CDR3: TGTGCCAGCTCATCCTATGGCGATGAGCAGTTCTTC. Translated: CASSSYGDEQFF. This sequence joins TRBV18 and TRBJ2-1; D remains unclear. The CDR3 covers 12 residues. Trimming removed 5 bases at V and 8 bases at J, with 10 bases between. Germline lookup yields CDR1 KGHSH and CDR2 LQKENI.

This chain links TRBV28 with TRBJ2-5; possible D gene TRBD2, 5 bases. The germline V gene encodes CDR1 MDHEN and CDR2 SYDVKM. The CDR3 is 13 amino acids. V was cut by 10 bases and J by 1 base, with 13 bases left in between. CDR3 sequence: CAMSRATQETQYF. DNA for the CDR3: TGTGCCATGTCGCGGGCGACCCAAGAGACCCAGTACTTC. Full variable domain (outside the CDR3, taken from reference TRBV28 and TRBJ2-5): DVKVTQSSRYLVKRTGEKVFLECVQDMDHENMFWYRQDPGLGLRLIYFSYDVKMKEKGDIPEGYSVSREKKERFSLILESASTNQTSMYLCAMSRATQETQYFGPGTRLLVL.